The following is a T cell receptor (beta chain) sequence with its context. What it recognizes is unknown. A much larger clone differs from this one at a single base, so this may be a read error. TCR beta CDR3 sequences were amplified from RNA transcripts. First-round RT-PCR with HTBI primers amplified the TCR CDR3 region. TCRdb ran MiXCR on the multiplex PCR reads and lists one entry per CDR3 protein. The data hold 550,000 to 850,000 distinct CDR3 sequences, with over 15% observed a single time. This specimen belongs to a study of T cells in Graves' hyperthyroidism and ophthalmopathy. Study observations and caveats: In blood, most of the thyroid clonotypes expanded above 0.001 were also present.

The V gene's germline CDR1 is SNHLY and CDR2 FYNNEI. Trimming cost V 7 bases and J 3 bases, with 8 bases left between them. The length of the CDR3 is 12 residues. This receptor was taken from a woman in her 50s with Graves' hyperthyroidism that later progressed to Graves' ophthalmopathy. This rearrangement joins TRBV2 to TRBJ2-3; perhaps TRBD1 as D (6 bases). Input material: blood. Written as DNA, the CDR3 is TGTGCCAGCAAACAGGGAACAGATACGCAGTATTTT. Its translation is CASKQGTDTQYF.